This T cell receptor (beta chain) comes out of a study of T cell repertoires in cytomegalovirus infection. General study points: The response measured ex vivo was dominated by TCR beta clonotypes (HLA-C-restricted and CMV-specific).

Concerning this clonotype itself: The antigen is undetermined.

TCRdb independently ran MiXCR on the reads; one entry per CDR3 protein. The sample holds approximately 730,000 distinct CDR3 sequences; around a third are singletons and the top ten take about 20%. J lost 4 bases, V lost 9 bases, and 3 bases had no gene match. Germline V gives CDR1 MDHEN, CDR2 SYDVKM. The CDR3 consists of 12 residues. The source was cultured PBMCs, collected from culture after CMV antigen stimulation. The clonotype was recovered from a human donor in good health (CMV status not recorded). Some clones in this sample may be carry-over from other donors' samples. The chain joins TRBV28 to TRBJ1-5; 7 nucleotides line up with TRBD1. The CDR3 nucleotides read TGTGCCAGTGGGACAGCTAATCAGCCCCAGCATTTT. Residues: CASGTANQPQHF.